This TCR beta chain was captured by sequencing in a study of neurological immune-mediated disorders. Study-level points and caveats: The greatest degree of TCR clonal expansion was observed in HTLV-1-associated myelopathy, with the lowest in multiple sclerosis, below that of healthy controls.

The cDNA was produced through 5'RACE with 10-nucleotide random UMIs. A single record per CDR3 protein comes from TCRdb applying MiXCR to the 5' RACE reads. The top ten clones hold approximately 1.2% of a sample with under 80,000 distinct CDR3 sequences, 3.9% of them seen once. From 2 million PBMCs stored at -80 C, the unsorted libraries were generated. This clonotype was counted many times. Its antigen remains unknown. This TCR came from a man aged 30 to 45 with multiple sclerosis. The material sequenced was PBMCs.

The CDR3 is CASNAGDSWTGELFF. The CDR3 coding sequence is TGCGCCAGCAACGCGGGGGACAGTTGGACCGGGGAGCTGTTTTTT. This chain links TRBV5-1 with TRBJ2-2; D may correspond to TRBD1 or TRBD2 (7 bases each). CDR1 is SGHRS and CDR2 is YFSETQ in the germline V gene. There are 15 residues in the CDR3. The V end was cut by 6 bases, the J end by 5 bases, with 17 bases between. The full variable domain, with the rest looked up from reference TRBV5-1 and TRBJ2-2, is KAGVTQTPRYLIKTRGQQVTLSCSPISGHRSVSWYQQTPGQGLQFLFEYFSETQRNKGNFPGRFSGRQFSNSRSEMNVSTLELGDSALYLCASNAGDSWTGELFFGEGSRLTVL.